What follows are 25 T cell receptor beta chains derived from one specimen sequenced in a study of early T cells in non-severe SARS-CoV-2 infection. Each CDR3 protein gets one entry after TCRdb re-called the 5' RACE reads with MiXCR. Here the sample spans approximately 76,000 distinct CDR3 sequences, roughly 10% being singletons. The sample taken for sequencing was whole blood. The receptors were gathered from an adult who was a healthcare worker with PCR-confirmed SARS-CoV-2 infection or an uninfected control (not recorded which).

This clonotype was recorded at least ten times. The V call is TRBV20-1, the J call TRBJ1-5, with no clear D. Germline CDR1 DFQATT, CDR2 SNEGSKA (reference sequence). The germline V and J ends were trimmed by 4 bases and 11 bases, with 24 bases remaining between them. The CDR3 has 15 residues. CDR3 loop: CSATNRLKMHEAQHF. In DNA, the CDR3 is TGCAGTGCTACGAACAGACTGAAGATGCACGAAGCCCAGCATTTT.

This clonotype was recorded a few times. The chain is built from TRBV7-9 and TRBJ2-7, with TRBD2 matching 8 bases. Trimming at V came to 6 bases and at J to 1 base, leaving 11 bases not matched to a gene. This CDR3 is built from 16 residues. CDR1 is SEHNR, CDR2 FQNEAQ, per germline (reference sequence). CDR3 sequence (DNA): TGTGCCAGCAGGAAGAAACTAGCGGAAAATTCCTACGAGCAGTACTTC. This codes for CASRKKLAENSYEQYF.

The rearrangement joins TRBV4-3 to TRBJ2-7, with D possibly being TRBD1 (6 bases). V was cut by 1 base and J by 5 bases, with 9 bases left in between. This CDR3 is built from 13 residues. Germline-derived CDR1 and CDR2 are LGHNA and YSLEER. The CDR3 here is CASSQARGHEQYF. The CDR3, as DNA: TGCGCCAGCAGCCAAGCCAGGGGACACGAGCAGTACTTC.

As for this clonotype: The final CDR3 position lacks the conserved phenylalanine or tryptophan, pointing to a likely read error. The DNA is left out, because the CDR3 cannot be placed on it with certainty; the CDR3 is given as TCRdb lists it. This chain links TRBV6-2 or TRBV6-3 with TRBJ2-5; TRBD1, as called in the table, went unchecked against the DNA. CDR1 is MNHEY, CDR2 SVGEGT, per germline. Counting both end residues, the CDR3 totals 13 amino acids. The CDR3 spells CASSYSPPGPTSI.

In its sample, this clonotype is medium-sized (0.01 to 0.1%). The chain is built from TRBV7-2 and TRBJ1-1; no firm D call. The germline CDR1 and CDR2 sequences are SGHTA and FQGNSA. Trimming cost V 4 bases and J 5 bases, with 11 bases left between them. The CDR3 length is 13 residues. Written as DNA, the CDR3 is TGTGCCAGCAGCTCCTTCTCCGGTACTGAAGCTTTCTTT. Amino acid sequence: CASSSFSGTEAFF.

This clonotype was recorded many times. The genes are TRBV7-9 and TRBJ1-1; D is uncertain. CDR1 SEHNR and CDR2 FQNEAQ come from the germline V gene (reference sequence). This CDR3 has 14 residues. The V end lost 1 base, the J end lost 4 bases, and 10 bases lay between the germline ends. The CDR3 protein is CASSLGGLGTEAFF. As DNA, the CDR3 is TGTGCCAGCAGCTTAGGAGGTCTTGGCACTGAAGCTTTCTTT.

This clonotype was observed many times. The J gene is TRBJ1-2, the V gene TRBV7-9; possibly TRBD1 for D (6 bases). The CDR3 has 15 residues. The germline CDR1 and CDR2 sequences are SEHNR and FQNEAQ (reference sequence). V gave up 1 base and J gave up 4 bases, with 13 bases separating them. The CDR3 loop is CASSLVTDRSYGYTF. The CDR3 DNA reads TGTGCCAGCAGCTTAGTGACGGACAGATCCTATGGCTACACCTTC.

This clonotype was recorded a few times. The chain recombines TRBV6-6 with TRBJ2-3; TRBD2 matches 7 bases. The ends lost 2 bases at V and 5 bases at J; junction bases unmatched: 10. The CDR3 has 16 amino acids. Germline CDR1 MNHNY, CDR2 SVGAGI (reference sequence). The CDR3 DNA sequence: TGTGCCAGCAGTTACCGGAGCGGGGCAGGCGGAGATACGCAGTATTTT. Translation gives CASSYRSGAGGDTQYF.

The V gene is TRBV15, the J gene TRBJ2-7, with TRBD2 matching 14 bases. V dropped 5 bases and J dropped 2; count of bases not matched to a gene: 8. Germline assignment: CDR1 LNHNV and CDR2 YYDKDF (reference sequence). The CDR3 loop spans 17 amino acids. CDR3 residues: CATSFRRTSGGTYEQYF. DNA of the CDR3: TGTGCCACCAGCTTTCGCCGGACTAGCGGGGGGACCTACGAGCAGTACTTC.

This clonotype was observed a handful of times. The V call is TRBV11-2, the J call TRBJ1-1; 7 nucleotides agree with TRBD1. Germline V gene data show CDR1 as SGHAT and CDR2 as FQNNGV. Trimming took 5 bases from V and 4 from J; bases not matched to a gene: 16. CDR3 length: 17 amino acids. The CDR3 here is CASSLRTGGGGTTEAFF. The CDR3 nucleotides are TGTGCCAGCAGCCTCCGGACAGGAGGGGGAGGAACCACTGAAGCTTTCTTT.

This clonotype showed up just a few times. V usage is TRBV6-6 and J usage is TRBJ2-7; 12 bases agree with TRBD2. The CDR3 is 16 amino acids. The trim removed 5 bases at V and 7 bases at J, leaving 12 bases unmatched. The germline gives CDR1 MNHNY, CDR2 SVGAGI (reference sequence). CDR3 in DNA: TGTGCCAGCAGTCCCTGGACTAGCGGGGACGCCTGGGAGCAGTACTTC. It specifies CASSPWTSGDAWEQYF.

At least ten counts were recorded for this clonotype. This sequence joins TRBV4-1 and TRBJ1-2; D not certain. Trimming cost V 1 base and J 7 bases, with 13 bases left between them. The CDR3 length is 14 residues. Germline CDR1 is MGHRA and CDR2 is YSYEKL. The CDR3 here is CASSQAELYPGYTF. In nucleotides, the CDR3 is TGCGCCAGCAGCCAAGCGGAGCTCTATCCTGGCTACACCTTC.

This clonotype was observed a few times. The J gene is TRBJ1-2, the V gene TRBV27, with D maybe TRBD1 (6 bases). Germline CDR1 and CDR2: MNHEY and SMNVEV (reference sequence). Between the trimmed V and J ends, which lost 0 bases and 2 bases, there was a span of 13 bases. The CDR3 contains 16 residues. The CDR3 reads CASSLSRGAPNYGYTF. The DNA for the CDR3 is TGTGCCAGCAGTTTATCGAGGGGGGCGCCCAACTATGGCTACACCTTC.

The chain uses TRBV10-3 and TRBJ1-1; D is uncertain. Germline V gene lookup returns CDR1 ENHRY and CDR2 SYGVKD. CDR3 length: 13 residues. Trimming pared 2 bases from V and 1 base from J, leaving 5 bases between. The CDR3: CAISEKGNTEAFF. CDR3 in DNA: TGTGCCATCAGTGAGAAGGGGAACACTGAAGCTTTCTTT.

There are many counts of this clonotype. J is TRBJ1-1 and V is TRBV4-3; D might be TRBD1 (6 bases). Germline values: CDR1 LGHNA, CDR2 YSLEER. CDR3 length: 16 residues. V dropped 4 bases and J dropped 4 bases, with 19 bases sitting between them. The CDR3 nucleotides are TGCGCCAGCAGCCCCCCCGGTTGGCAGGGGAGCACTGAAGCTTTCTTT. Protein sequence: CASSPPGWQGSTEAFF.

Only a few counts were recorded for this clonotype. The chain joins TRBV12-3 or TRBV12-4 to TRBJ2-5; no clear D. The V gene lost 3 bases and the J gene lost 4 bases, with 18 bases spanning the gap. There are 16 residues in the CDR3. CDR3 residues: CASSFEASPKGETQYF. The CDR3 DNA sequence: TGTGCCAGCAGTTTTGAGGCATCCCCTAAGGGAGAGACCCAGTACTTC.

In this sample, this clonotype turned up many times. The chain combines TRBV2 with TRBJ2-3; possibly TRBD1 for D (6 bases). Germline V gives CDR1 SNHLY, CDR2 FYNNEI. This CDR3 comprises 13 residues. Trimming cost V 7 bases and J 6 bases, with 14 bases left between them. The CDR3 nucleotides read TGTGCCAGCACCCGAATGGGGGCGGATACGCAGTATTTT. It encodes CASTRMGADTQYF.

This clonotype was seen ten or more times. CDR3 nucleotide sequence: TGCAGCGTTGATCCAGCTGAGCACTATGGCTACACCTTC. Translation gives CSVDPAEHYGYTF. V and J are TRBV29-1 and TRBJ1-2; D is uncertain. Trimming shortened V by 3 bases and J by 3 bases, and 11 bases separated the two germline ends. The CDR3 totals 13 residues. Germline assignment: CDR1 SQVTM and CDR2 ANQGSEA.

This clonotype showed up just a few times. The chain's CDR3 is CASSLVLSNQPQHF. In DNA, the CDR3 is TGTGCCAGCAGCTTGGTACTTAGCAATCAGCCCCAGCATTTT. The chain couples TRBV7-9 to TRBJ1-5; D gene uncertain. The CDR3 contains 14 residues. Per germline, CDR1 SEHNR and CDR2 FQNEAQ (reference sequence). Deletions cut 3 bases from V and 0 bases from J, with 6 bases between.

V and J are TRBV3-1 and TRBJ1-1, with 7 bases matching TRBD1. The length of the CDR3 is 15 residues. Germline V gene sequence: CDR1 LGHDT, CDR2 YNNKEL (reference sequence). V lost 0 bases and J lost 5; bases outside the gene matches: 6. The CDR3 loop is CASSQDRQGGTEAFF. CDR3 DNA sequence: TGTGCCAGCAGCCAAGATCGACAGGGTGGGACTGAAGCTTTCTTT.

The CDR3 protein is CATTSGTALSGTF. In DNA form, the CDR3 reads TGTGCCACCACCTCGGGCACCGCTTTGTCAGGAACCTTC. This chain joins TRBV6-6 and TRBJ1-2, with D unclear. Germline V lookup: CDR1 MNHNY, CDR2 SVGAGI (reference sequence). Trimming removed 10 bases at V and 14 bases at J, with 26 bases between. The CDR3 is 13 amino acids.

This clonotype has only a few counts. The chain is built from TRBV3-1 and TRBJ2-7; no definite D call. From germline, CDR1 is LGHDT and CDR2 YNNKEL (reference sequence). The CDR3 is 12 amino acids. The germline V and J ends were trimmed by 1 base and 5 bases, with 6 bases remaining between them. The CDR3 coding sequence is TGTGCCAGCAGCCAAGTCTATCACGAGCAGTACTTC. As protein: CASSQVYHEQYF.

This clonotype was recorded at least ten times. This sequence joins TRBV4-3 and TRBJ2-7, with TRBD1 matching 11 bases. The junction had 2 bases not matched to a gene; V was cut back by 2 bases and J by 5 bases. Germline values: CDR1 LGHNA, CDR2 YSLEER. CDR3 length: 14 residues. The CDR3 DNA sequence: TGCGCCAGCAGCCAATGGGACAGGGGGGACGAGCAGTACTTC. This translates into CASSQWDRGDEQYF.

This clonotype was seen a few times. The chain employs TRBV18 and TRBJ2-6; TRBD1 is a possible D gene (5 bases). V was trimmed by 4 bases and J by 2 bases, leaving 12 bases between them. The CDR3 loop spans 16 amino acids. CDR1 KGHSH and CDR2 LQKENI come from the germline V gene. The CDR3 bases are TGTGCCAGCTCACGCGATACAGGAACTGGGGCCAACGTCCTGACTTTC. Encoded protein: CASSRDTGTGANVLTF.

The rearrangement uses TRBV3-1 and TRBJ1-5; D gene uncertain. The CDR3 length is 15 residues. V was cut by 3 bases and J by 7 bases, with 16 bases left in between. CDR1 and CDR2 from the germline V gene are LGHDT and YNNKEL (reference sequence). CDR3 DNA: TGTGCCAGCAGCCAGGCTCGGGGAATCGGCCAGCCCCAGCATTTT. It encodes CASSQARGIGQPQHF. Full variable domain (outside the CDR3, taken from reference TRBV3-1 and TRBJ1-5): DTAVSQTPKYLVTQMGNDKSIKCEQNLGHDTMYWYKQDSKKFLKIMFSYNNKELIINETVPNRFSPKSPDKAHLNLHINSLELGDSAVYFCASSQARGIGQPQHFGDGTRLSIL.